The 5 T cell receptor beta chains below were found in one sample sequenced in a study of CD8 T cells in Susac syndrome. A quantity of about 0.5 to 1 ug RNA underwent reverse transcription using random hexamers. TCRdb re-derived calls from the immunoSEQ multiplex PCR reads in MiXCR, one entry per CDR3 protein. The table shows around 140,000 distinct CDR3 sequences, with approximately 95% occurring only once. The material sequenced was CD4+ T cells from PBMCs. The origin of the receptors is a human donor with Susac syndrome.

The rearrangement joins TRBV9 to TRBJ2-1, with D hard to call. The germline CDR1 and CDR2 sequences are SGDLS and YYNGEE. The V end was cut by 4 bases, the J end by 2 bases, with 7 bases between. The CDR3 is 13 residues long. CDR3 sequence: CASSPSPYNEQFF. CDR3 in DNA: TGTGCCAGCAGCCCTTCCCCCTACAATGAGCAGTTCTTC.

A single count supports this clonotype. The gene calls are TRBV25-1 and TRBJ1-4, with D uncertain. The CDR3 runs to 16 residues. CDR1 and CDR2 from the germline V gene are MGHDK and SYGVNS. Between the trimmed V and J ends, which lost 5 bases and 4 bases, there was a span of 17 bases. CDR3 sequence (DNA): TGTGCCAGCAGTTCCGGACGAGGAGTCCTTAATGAAAAACTGTTTTTT. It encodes CASSSGRGVLNEKLFF.

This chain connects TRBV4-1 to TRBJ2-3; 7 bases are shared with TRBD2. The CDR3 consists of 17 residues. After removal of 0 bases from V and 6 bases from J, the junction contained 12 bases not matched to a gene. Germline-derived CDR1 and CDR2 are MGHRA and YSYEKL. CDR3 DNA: TGCGCCAGCAGCCAAGATCGCCCCCCAGGTAGCGGGGATACGCAGTATTTT. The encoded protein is CASSQDRPPGSGDTQYF.

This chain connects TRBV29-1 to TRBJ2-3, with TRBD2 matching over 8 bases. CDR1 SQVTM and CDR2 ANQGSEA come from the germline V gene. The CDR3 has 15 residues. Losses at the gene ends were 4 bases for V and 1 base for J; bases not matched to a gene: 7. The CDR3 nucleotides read TGCAGCGTTGGGCTCGGGAGGGACGGCACAGATACGCAGTATTTT. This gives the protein CSVGLGRDGTDTQYF.

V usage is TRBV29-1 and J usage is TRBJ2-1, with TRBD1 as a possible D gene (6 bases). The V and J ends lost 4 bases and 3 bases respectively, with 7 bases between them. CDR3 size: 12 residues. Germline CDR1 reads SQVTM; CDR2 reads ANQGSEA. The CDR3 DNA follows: TGCAGCGTTGCAGGGGTCTACAATGAGCAGTTCTTC. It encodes CSVAGVYNEQFF.